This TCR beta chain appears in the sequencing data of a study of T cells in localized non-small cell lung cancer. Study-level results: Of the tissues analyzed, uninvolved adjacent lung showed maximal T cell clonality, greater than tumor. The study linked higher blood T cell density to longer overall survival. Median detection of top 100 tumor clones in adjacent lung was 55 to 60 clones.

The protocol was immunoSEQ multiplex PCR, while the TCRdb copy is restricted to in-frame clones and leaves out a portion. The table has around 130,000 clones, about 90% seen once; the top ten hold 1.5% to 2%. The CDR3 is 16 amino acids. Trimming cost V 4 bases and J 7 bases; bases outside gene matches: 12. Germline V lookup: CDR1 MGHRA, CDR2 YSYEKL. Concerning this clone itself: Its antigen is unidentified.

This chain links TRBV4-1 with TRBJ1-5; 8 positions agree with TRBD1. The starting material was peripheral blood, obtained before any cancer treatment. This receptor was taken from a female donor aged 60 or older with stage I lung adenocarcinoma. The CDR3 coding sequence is TGCGCCAGCAGCCCGGCAGACAGGGGCGTTTGGCAGCCCCAGCATTTT. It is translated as CASSPADRGVWQPQHF.